These T cell receptor beta chains were read from a single sample in a study of cytomegalovirus exposure and HLA in healthy donors. Method: immunoSEQ multiplex PCR; TCRdb's copy keeps in-frame clones and lacks some. In the table there are some 56,000 clones, around 80% of which are singletons. Sample: PBMCs. These TCRs come from a man in his fifties in good health and CMV-seronegative. Both conserved end residues are part of each CDR3. A D gene is named only where the DNA matches it firmly. Only some rows state a clone size, as once, few, many or a class for expanded clones.

J: TRBJ2-5
D: NA
size: few
V: TRBV7-7
length: 15
DNA: TGTGCCAGCAGCTTAAGGGAGGGGGGCCAAGAGACCCAGTACTTC
CDR3: CASSLREGGQETQYF

J: TRBJ1-5
D: NA
size: once
V: TRBV5-8
length: 14
DNA: TGTGCCAGCAGGTCGGGGGGTAGCAATCAGCCCCAGCATTTT
CDR3: CASRSGGSNQPQHF

J: TRBJ1-1
D: NA
size: NA
V: TRBV5-6
length: 15
DNA: TGTGCCGGACAGCGGATGACACAAATGAGCACTGAAGCTTTCTTT
CDR3: CAGQRMTQMSTEAFF

J: TRBJ2-1
D: NA
size: NA
V: TRBV10-3
length: 16
DNA: TGTGCCATCAGTGAGTCTATGAGACTCGTCGGCAATGAGCAGTTCTTC
CDR3: CAISESMRLVGNEQFF

J: TRBJ2-1
D: NA
size: once
V: TRBV9
length: 17
DNA: TGTGCCAGCAGCCCTAAGATCCGGGACACTCCTTACAATGAGCAGTTCTTC
CDR3: CASSPKIRDTPYNEQFF

J: TRBJ1-2
D: NA
size: NA
V: TRBV5-1
length: 17
DNA: TGCGCCAGCAGCTTTGCTAGCAGCCCAGTAGACCTCTATGGCTACACCTTC
CDR3: CASSFASSPVDLYGYTF

J: TRBJ2-3
D: NA
size: NA
V: TRBV5-5
length: 13
DNA: TGTGCCAGCAGCCCCACAGGGCCAGATACGCAGTATTTT
CDR3: CASSPTGPDTQYF

J: TRBJ2-7
D: NA
size: NA
V: TRBV2
length: 18
DNA: TGTGCCAGCAGTGAAGTGGTGTTACTCGCGGGGGCTGTTTACGAGCAGTACTTC
CDR3: CASSEVVLLAGAVYEQYF

J: TRBJ1-2
D: NA
size: NA
V: TRBV15
length: 18
DNA: TGTGCCACCAGCAGCGTCGGGGGGCGCCCCGATTTTGACTATGGCTACACCTTC
CDR3: CATSSVGGRPDFDYGYTF

J: TRBJ1-2
D: TRBD1
size: NA
V: TRBV15
length: 14
DNA: TGTGCCACCAGCCGACTGGGGACAGGGGATGGCTACACCTTC
CDR3: CATSRLGTGDGYTF

J: TRBJ1-5
D: TRBD1
size: once
V: TRBV6-1
length: 13
DNA: TGTGCCAGCGCTGACAGGGTCACTCAGCCCCAGCATTTT
CDR3: CASADRVTQPQHF

J: TRBJ2-5
D: TRBD1
size: few
V: TRBV2
length: 12
DNA: TGTGCCAGCGACAGGGGTCCAGAGACCCAGTACTTC
CDR3: CASDRGPETQYF

J: TRBJ1-6
D: TRBD1
size: few
V: TRBV7-3
length: 14
DNA: TGTGCCAGCAGCTCAGGACAGGCAAATTCACCCCTCCACTTT
CDR3: CASSSGQANSPLHF

J: TRBJ2-3
D: TRBD1
size: NA
V: TRBV18
length: 14
DNA: TGTGCCAGCTCACCAGGACAGGGGCCAGATACGCAGTATTTT
CDR3: CASSPGQGPDTQYF

J: TRBJ1-4
D: TRBD1
size: NA
V: TRBV28
length: 14
DNA: TGTGCCAGCAGCCCAGGGGGGTATCAAGAAAAACTGTTTTTT
CDR3: CASSPGGYQEKLFF

J: TRBJ2-1
D: TRBD2
size: NA
V: TRBV7-3
length: 14
DNA: TGTGCCAGCAGCCAAACGGGGGGGCCGAATGAGCAGTTCTTC
CDR3: CASSQTGGPNEQFF

J: TRBJ1-2
D: NA
size: NA
V: TRBV7-6
length: 18
DNA: TGTGCCAGCAGCTTAGAGGACAGAGGCCAGGGGTCGGACTATGGCTACACCTTC
CDR3: CASSLEDRGQGSDYGYTF

J: TRBJ1-5
D: TRBD1
size: NA
V: TRBV4-1
length: 16
DNA: TGCGCCAGCAGCCAAGGGACAGGGAGGGGCAATCAGCCCCAGCATTTT
CDR3: CASSQGTGRGNQPQHF

J: TRBJ2-3
D: NA
size: NA
V: TRBV11-2
length: 13
DNA: TGTGCCAGCAGCTTAGCGCGGCAGGATACGCAGTATTTT
CDR3: CASSLARQDTQYF

J: TRBJ2-1
D: TRBD2
size: NA
V: TRBV5-1
length: 16
DNA: TGCGCCAGCAGCCCACGGGGGGATCAGCTCTACAATGAGCAGTTCTTC
CDR3: CASSPRGDQLYNEQFF

J: TRBJ2-1
D: TRBD2
size: NA
V: TRBV7-3
length: 19
DNA: TGTGCCAGCAGCTTAACGAAGATACTAGCGGGGGGGCCGAATAGTGAGCAGTTCTTC
CDR3: CASSLTKILAGGPNSEQFF

J: TRBJ2-3
D: NA
size: NA
V: TRBV27
length: 14
DNA: TGTGCCAGCAGTTTTGGGCTCCACACAGATACGCAGTATTTT
CDR3: CASSFGLHTDTQYF

J: TRBJ2-7
D: NA
size: NA
V: TRBV19
length: 12
DNA: TGTGCCAGTAGTAGAGGCCCCTACGAGCAGTACTTC
CDR3: CASSRGPYEQYF

J: TRBJ2-7
D: NA
size: NA
V: TRBV7-2
length: 14
DNA: TGTGCCAGCAGCTTAGAGCTGGGCCCCTACGAGCAGTACTTC
CDR3: CASSLELGPYEQYF

J: TRBJ2-7
D: TRBD2
size: once
V: TRBV5-4
length: 15
DNA: TGTGCCAGCAGCTGGGGGGGGTTAAACTCCTACGAGCAGTACTTC
CDR3: CASSWGGLNSYEQYF

J: TRBJ1-1
D: NA
size: few
V: TRBV5-6
length: 15
DNA: TGTGCCAGCAGCTTGTTTTGGCAGGACTACACTGAAGCTTTCTTT
CDR3: CASSLFWQDYTEAFF

J: TRBJ2-7
D: TRBD1
size: few
V: TRBV5-6
length: 15
DNA: TGTGCCAGCAGCAAACAGGGGGTCCCCTCCTACGAGCAGTACTTC
CDR3: CASSKQGVPSYEQYF

J: TRBJ2-6
D: NA
size: NA
V: TRBV19
length: 15
DNA: TGTGCCAGTAGTTTTACAGGGTCTGGGGCCAACGTCCTGACCTTC
CDR3: CASSFTGSGANVLTF

J: TRBJ1-2
D: NA
size: NA
V: TRBV10-3
length: 14
DNA: TGTGCCATCAGCGCCTCGGAGGGAAGTAGGGGCTACACCTTC
CDR3: CAISASEGSRGYTF

J: TRBJ2-5
D: TRBD2
size: NA
V: TRBV11-2
length: 15
DNA: TGTGCCAGCAGCCAAAGCGGGGGGGCCCTAGAGACCCAGTACTTC
CDR3: CASSQSGGALETQYF

J: TRBJ2-2
D: NA
size: few
V: TRBV5-1
length: 13
DNA: TGCGCCAGCAGCCCCCCCTTTGGAGAGGAGCTGTTTTTT
CDR3: CASSPPFGEELFF

J: TRBJ2-1
D: TRBD2
size: NA
V: TRBV5-1
length: 15
DNA: TGCGCCAGCAGCCCTGGGGGACTAGCGGGGGGGCGGCAGTTCTTC
CDR3: CASSPGGLAGGRQFF

J: TRBJ1-2
D: TRBD1
size: NA
V: TRBV28
length: 14
DNA: TGTGCCAGCATCAGACAGGGGTCCTCTTATGGCTACACCTTC
CDR3: CASIRQGSSYGYTF

J: TRBJ1-2
D: TRBD1
size: NA
V: TRBV13
length: 15
DNA: TGTGCCAGCAGCTTCGGGGACAGGGAGAACTATGGCTACACCTTC
CDR3: CASSFGDRENYGYTF

J: TRBJ1-5
D: TRBD1
size: once
V: TRBV29-1
length: 13
DNA: TGCAGCGCCGGACAGGGGAGCAATCAGCCCCAGCATTTT
CDR3: CSAGQGSNQPQHF

J: TRBJ2-3
D: TRBD1
size: NA
V: TRBV6-5
length: 14
DNA: TGTGCCAGCAGTCCGGGACAGGGGACAGATACGCAGTATTTT
CDR3: CASSPGQGTDTQYF

J: TRBJ2-1
D: TRBD2
size: NA
V: TRBV9
length: 20
DNA: TGTGCCAGCAGCGGGGACCGTCTAGCGGGGGGCGGGGACTCCTACAATGAGCAGTTCTTC
CDR3: CASSGDRLAGGGDSYNEQFF

J: TRBJ2-1
D: TRBD2
size: NA
V: TRBV10-3
length: 12
DNA: TGTGCCATTAGCGGGGGGTCCAATGAGCAGTTCTTC
CDR3: CAISGGSNEQFF

J: TRBJ2-7
D: NA
size: NA
V: TRBV5-6
length: 15
DNA: TGTGCCAGCAGCTTGGGAGGGGGGGCGTTTTACGAGCAGTACTTC
CDR3: CASSLGGGAFYEQYF

J: TRBJ2-7
D: NA
size: NA
V: TRBV19
length: 15
DNA: TGTGCCAGTAGTATTGCCCGGACAGTTTTCGACGAGCAGTACTTC
CDR3: CASSIARTVFDEQYF

J: TRBJ1-4
D: TRBD1
size: NA
V: TRBV7-2
length: 15
DNA: TGTGCCAGCAGCCCAACAGGGGGCGGGAGGGAAAAACTGTTTTTT
CDR3: CASSPTGGGREKLFF

J: TRBJ1-6
D: NA
size: few
V: TRBV27
length: 15
DNA: TGTGCCAGCAGTCCCATCAGCGCTACGAATTCACCCCTCCACTTT
CDR3: CASSPISATNSPLHF

J: TRBJ2-2
D: TRBD2
size: NA
V: TRBV14
length: 18
DNA: TGTGCCAGCAGCCGAGGACTAGCGGGGGCCAGATTATCCGGGGAGCTGTTTTTT
CDR3: CASSRGLAGARLSGELFF

J: TRBJ2-7
D: NA
size: few
V: TRBV2
length: 12
DNA: TGTGCCAGCAGGCCGGAGACAGTCGAGCAGTACTTC
CDR3: CASRPETVEQYF

J: TRBJ2-3
D: NA
size: few
V: TRBV4-2
length: 12
DNA: TGTGCCAGCAGCCAAGATATCGTGACGCAGTATTTT
CDR3: CASSQDIVTQYF

J: TRBJ2-7
D: TRBD2
size: NA
V: TRBV10-3
length: 16
DNA: TGTGCCATCAGTGAGTCTCGGGCGGGGGGTACCTACGAGCAGTACTTC
CDR3: CAISESRAGGTYEQYF

J: TRBJ2-7
D: NA
size: few
V: TRBV19
length: 15
DNA: TGTGCCAGTAGTATAACTTCGGGGTTTTTCAACGAGCAGTACTTC
CDR3: CASSITSGFFNEQYF

J: TRBJ2-2
D: TRBD1
size: NA
V: TRBV7-9
length: 15
DNA: TGTGCCAGCAGCCGGGGACAGGTTGGAGTCGGGGAGCTGTTTTTT
CDR3: CASSRGQVGVGELFF

J: TRBJ1-5
D: NA
size: NA
V: TRBV5-6
length: 14
DNA: TGTGCCAGCAGCTTGGCCCGAAGAGGTCAGCCCCAGCATTTT
CDR3: CASSLARRGQPQHF

J: TRBJ2-7
D: TRBD1
size: NA
V: TRBV7-2
length: 14
DNA: TGTGCCAGCAGCTTGACAGGGCCAACCTACGAGCAGTACTTC
CDR3: CASSLTGPTYEQYF

J: TRBJ2-3
D: TRBD2
size: NA
V: TRBV7-2
length: 17
DNA: TGTGCCAGCAGCCCCGGGGGGCGGGGGGGCCCGCAAGATACGCAGTATTTT
CDR3: CASSPGGRGGPQDTQYF

J: TRBJ2-5
D: NA
size: few
V: TRBV7-3
length: 11
DNA: TGTGCCAGCAGCCAACAAGAGACCCAGTACTTC
CDR3: CASSQQETQYF

J: TRBJ1-5
D: NA
size: NA
V: TRBV6-6
length: 15
DNA: TGTGCCAGCAGTGAGCACAGGGTTAGCAATCAGCCCCAGCATTTT
CDR3: CASSEHRVSNQPQHF

J: TRBJ2-1
D: NA
size: NA
V: TRBV7-2
length: 15
DNA: TGTGCCAGCAGCTTAGGCGGGGGCACTCGCACTGAGCAGTTCTTC
CDR3: CASSLGGGTRTEQFF

J: TRBJ2-7
D: NA
size: NA
V: TRBV7-8
length: 14
DNA: TGTGCCAGCAGCTTAGGTGGGACTGAGTACGAGCAGTACTTC
CDR3: CASSLGGTEYEQYF

J: TRBJ1-3
D: NA
size: NA
V: TRBV5-4
length: 16
DNA: TGTGCCAGCAGCCCAGGCGGGGGGAACTCTGGAAACACCATATATTTT
CDR3: CASSPGGGNSGNTIYF

J: TRBJ1-4
D: TRBD1
size: NA
V: TRBV2
length: 15
DNA: TGTGCCAGCAAGGACAGGGTGCAGGCTAATGAAAAACTGTTTTTT
CDR3: CASKDRVQANEKLFF